The clone carrying this T cell receptor (beta chain) was picked up a small number of times. No antigen is known for it. Via MiXCR, TCRdb re-called the reads, giving one row per CDR3 protein. Of around 900,000 distinct CDR3 sequences listed, less than 35% were seen once; the top ten hold 11% to 15%. These data come from a study of T cell repertoires in cytomegalovirus infection. Study information: From public TCR beta signatures came an indication of both CMV infection and matching HLA type. Findings and caveats of the study: HLA-C-restricted, CMV-specific TCR beta clonotypes were dominant ex vivo.

Germline loops: CDR1 MNHEY, CDR2 SVGEGT. The V segment lost 0 bases and the J segment 2 bases; nucleotides outside the gene matches: 6. The CDR3 totals 16 residues. The TCR comes from a human donor in good health (CMV status not recorded). Some clones in this sample may be carry-over from other donors' samples. The V call is TRBV6-2 or TRBV6-3, the J call TRBJ2-7, with 8 bases lining up with TRBD1. Specimen: cultured CD8+ T cells from PBMCs, collected from culture after CMV antigen stimulation. As DNA, the CDR3 is TGTGCCAGCAGTTACTCGAAAAGGACAGGGCCCTACGAGCAGTACGTC. This encodes CASSYSKRTGPYEQYV.